The present T cell receptor (beta chain) was sequenced within a study of shared clonotypes between healthy human individuals. Findings and limits, study-wide: The naive CD4 repertoires of a handful of donors were compared, and approximately 5% of clonotypes were shared.

V shed 6 bases and J shed 3 bases, with 10 bases lying between them. Germline loops: CDR1 SGHAT, CDR2 FQNNGV. CDR3 length equals 13 residues. As for this clone: Its antigen remains unknown.

The method was immunoSEQ multiplex PCR; TCRdb's version includes in-frame clones alone and lacks a portion of them. The sample has over a million clones, around 97% seen once. Splitting the CD4+ cells yielded a CD45RA+ naive subset and a CD45RA-negative memory subset. The sample was naive CD4+ T cells sorted from blood. Subset reported: CD45RA+ positively selected. This chain joins TRBV11-2 and TRBJ2-3; D is unclear. The receptor was derived from a man aged 30 to 39 in good health. The CDR3 region has the DNA TGTGCCAGCAGGGCTCCAAGGACAGATACGCAGTATTTT. This translates into CASRAPRTDTQYF.